A selection of T cell receptor beta chains follows, all from one sample in a study of T cells in Graves' hyperthyroidism and ophthalmopathy. A single record per CDR3 protein comes from TCRdb applying MiXCR to the multiplex PCR reads. Of a few hundred thousand distinct CDR3 sequences listed, about a fifth are singletons. Sequences were obtained from blood. The receptors stem from a man younger than 35 with Graves' hyperthyroidism. CDR3s include the opening cysteine and the closing phenylalanine or tryptophan.

>TRBJ1-1|TRBV6-1
CASSDRGTEAFF
>TRBJ2-7|TRBV28
CASSPSDKTYEQYF
>TRBJ2-7|TRBV7-6
CASSLAPLSEQYF
>TRBJ2-2|TRBV4-1
CASSFPGPNTEELFF
>TRBJ1-3|TRBV11-2
CASSPQSSGNTIYF
>TRBJ1-2|TRBV30
CAWSTGYGYTF
>TRBJ1-1|TRBV12-3/TRBV12-4
CASSSSRDLTEAFF
>TRBJ2-2|TRBV24-1
CATSDLGGGQDNTGELFF
>TRBJ1-3|TRBV11-2
CASSRGGLGGNTIYF
>TRBJ1-2|TRBV13
CASSFVQAPNYGYTF
>TRBJ2-5|TRBV9
CASSQEGGSWGQETQYF
>TRBJ1-1|TRBV20-1
CSADRGEDTEAFF
>TRBJ1-1|TRBV10-3
CAIRAGSEAFF